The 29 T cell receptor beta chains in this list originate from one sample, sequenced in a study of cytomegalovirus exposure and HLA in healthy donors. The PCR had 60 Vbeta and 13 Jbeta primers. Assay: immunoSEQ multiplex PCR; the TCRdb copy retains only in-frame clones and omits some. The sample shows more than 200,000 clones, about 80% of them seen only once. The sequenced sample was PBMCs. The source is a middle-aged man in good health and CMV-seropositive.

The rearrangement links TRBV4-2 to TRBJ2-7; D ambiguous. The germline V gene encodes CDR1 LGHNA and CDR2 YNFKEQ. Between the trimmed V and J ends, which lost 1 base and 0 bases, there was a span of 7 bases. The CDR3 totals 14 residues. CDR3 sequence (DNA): TGTGCCAGCAGCCAAGCCCCGAGCTCCTACGAGCAGTACTTC. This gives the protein CASSQAPSSYEQYF.

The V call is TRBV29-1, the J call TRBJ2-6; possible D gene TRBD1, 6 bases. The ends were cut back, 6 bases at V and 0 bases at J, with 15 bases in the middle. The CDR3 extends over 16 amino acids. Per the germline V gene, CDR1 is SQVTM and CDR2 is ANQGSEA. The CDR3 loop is CSVAGDISSGANVLTF. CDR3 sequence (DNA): TGCAGCGTCGCAGGGGATATTAGCTCTGGGGCCAACGTCCTGACTTTC.

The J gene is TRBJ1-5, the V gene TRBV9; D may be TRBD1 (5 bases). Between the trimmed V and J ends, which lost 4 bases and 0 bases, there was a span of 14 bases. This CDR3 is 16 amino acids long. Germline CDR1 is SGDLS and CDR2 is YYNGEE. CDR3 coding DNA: TGTGCCAGCAGCCCGGGCGGGGGGGATAGCAATCAGCCCCAGCATTTT. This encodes CASSPGGGDSNQPQHF.

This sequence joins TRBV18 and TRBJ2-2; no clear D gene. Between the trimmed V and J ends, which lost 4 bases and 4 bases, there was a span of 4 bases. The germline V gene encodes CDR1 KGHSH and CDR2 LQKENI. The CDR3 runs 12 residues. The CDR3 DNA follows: TGTGCCAGCTCACACATCACCGGGGAGCTGTTTTTT. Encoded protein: CASSHITGELFF.

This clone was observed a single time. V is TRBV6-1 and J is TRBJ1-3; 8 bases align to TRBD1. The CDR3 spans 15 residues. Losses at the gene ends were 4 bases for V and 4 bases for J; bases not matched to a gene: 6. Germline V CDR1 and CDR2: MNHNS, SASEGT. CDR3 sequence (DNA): TGTGCCAGCAGTGCCGGACAGGGTACAGGAAACACCATATATTTT. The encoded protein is CASSAGQGTGNTIYF.

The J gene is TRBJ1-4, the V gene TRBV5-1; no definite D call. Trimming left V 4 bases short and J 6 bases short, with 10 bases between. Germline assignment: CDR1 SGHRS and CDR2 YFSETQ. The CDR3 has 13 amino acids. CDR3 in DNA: TGCGCCAGCAGCCAGGCCAGAGATGAAAAACTGTTTTTT. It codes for CASSQARDEKLFF.

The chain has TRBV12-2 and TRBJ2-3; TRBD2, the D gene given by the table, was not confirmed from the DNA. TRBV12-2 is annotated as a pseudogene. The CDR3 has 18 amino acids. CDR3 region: CASRLSGTSGRGSDTQYF. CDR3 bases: TGTGCAAGTCGCTTATCCGGGACTAGCGGGAGGGGGTCAGATACGCAGTATTTT.

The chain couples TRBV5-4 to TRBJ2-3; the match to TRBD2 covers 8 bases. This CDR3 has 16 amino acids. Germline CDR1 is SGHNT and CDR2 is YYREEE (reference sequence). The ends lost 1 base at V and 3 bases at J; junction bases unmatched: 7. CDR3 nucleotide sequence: TGTGCCAGCAGCTTGTCGAGCGGGAGAGGGACAGATACGCAGTATTTT. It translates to CASSLSSGRGTDTQYF.

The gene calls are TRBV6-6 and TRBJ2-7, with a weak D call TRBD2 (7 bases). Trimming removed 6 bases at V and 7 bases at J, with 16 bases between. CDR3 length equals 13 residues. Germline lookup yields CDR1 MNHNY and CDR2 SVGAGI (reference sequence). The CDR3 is CASSPGGPWEQYF. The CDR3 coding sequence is TGTGCCAGCAGCCCCGGGGGGCCCTGGGAGCAGTACTTC.

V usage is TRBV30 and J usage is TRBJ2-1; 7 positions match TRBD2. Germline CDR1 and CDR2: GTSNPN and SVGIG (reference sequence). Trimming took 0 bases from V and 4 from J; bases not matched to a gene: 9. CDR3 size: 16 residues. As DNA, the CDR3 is TGTGCCTGGAGTGTAAGGGCGGGAGCGGTATACAATGAGCAGTTCTTC. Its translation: CAWSVRAGAVYNEQFF.

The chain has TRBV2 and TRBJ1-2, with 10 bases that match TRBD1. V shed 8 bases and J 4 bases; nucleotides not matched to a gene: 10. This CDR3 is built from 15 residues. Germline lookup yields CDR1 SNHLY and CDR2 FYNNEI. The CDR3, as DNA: TGTGCCAGCCGGGACAGGGGCGGGTTCGGCTATGGCTACACCTTC. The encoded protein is CASRDRGGFGYGYTF. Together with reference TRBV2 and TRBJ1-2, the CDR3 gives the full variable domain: EPEVTQTPSHQVTQMGQEVILRCVPISNHLYFYWYRQILGQKVEFLVSFYNNEISEKSEIFDDQFSVERPDGSNFTLKIRSTKLEDSAMYFCASRDRGGFGYGYTFGSGTRLTVV.

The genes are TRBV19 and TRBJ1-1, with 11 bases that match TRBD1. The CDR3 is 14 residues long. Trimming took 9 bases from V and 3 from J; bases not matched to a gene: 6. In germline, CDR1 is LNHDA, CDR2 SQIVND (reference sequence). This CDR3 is CASRGQGDHTEAFF. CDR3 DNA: TGTGCCAGCCGGGGACAGGGGGATCACACTGAAGCTTTCTTT.

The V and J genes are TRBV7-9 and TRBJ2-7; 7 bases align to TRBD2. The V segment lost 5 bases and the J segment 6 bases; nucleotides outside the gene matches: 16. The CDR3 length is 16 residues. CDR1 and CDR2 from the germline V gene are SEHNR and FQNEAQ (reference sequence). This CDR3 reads CASSPGTTQMEPEQYV. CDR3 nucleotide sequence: TGTGCCAGCAGCCCGGGGACTACCCAGATGGAACCCGAGCAGTACGTC.

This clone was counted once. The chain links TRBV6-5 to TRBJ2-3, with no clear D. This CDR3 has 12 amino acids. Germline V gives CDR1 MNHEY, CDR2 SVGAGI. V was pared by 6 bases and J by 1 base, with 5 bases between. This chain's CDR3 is CASRQGTDTQYF. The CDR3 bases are TGTGCCAGCAGGCAGGGCACAGATACGCAGTATTTT.

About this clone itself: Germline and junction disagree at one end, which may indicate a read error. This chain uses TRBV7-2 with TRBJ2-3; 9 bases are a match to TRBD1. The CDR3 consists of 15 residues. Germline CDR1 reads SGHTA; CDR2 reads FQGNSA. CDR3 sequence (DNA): TGTGCCAGCAGCTTAGTATTGGACAGGGGAGATACGCGGTATTTT. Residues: CASSLVLDRGDTRYF.

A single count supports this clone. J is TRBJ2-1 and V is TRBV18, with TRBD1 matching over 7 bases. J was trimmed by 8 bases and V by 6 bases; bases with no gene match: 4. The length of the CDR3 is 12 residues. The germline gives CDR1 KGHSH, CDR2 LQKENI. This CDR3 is CASSRQGHEQFF. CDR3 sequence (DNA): TGTGCCAGCTCCCGACAGGGACATGAGCAGTTCTTC.

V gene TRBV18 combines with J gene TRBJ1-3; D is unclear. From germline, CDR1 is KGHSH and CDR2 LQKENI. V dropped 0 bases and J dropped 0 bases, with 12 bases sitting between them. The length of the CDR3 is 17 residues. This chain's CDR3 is CASSPPRLPSSGNTIYF. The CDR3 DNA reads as TGTGCCAGCTCACCACCGCGACTCCCTAGCTCTGGAAACACCATATATTTT.

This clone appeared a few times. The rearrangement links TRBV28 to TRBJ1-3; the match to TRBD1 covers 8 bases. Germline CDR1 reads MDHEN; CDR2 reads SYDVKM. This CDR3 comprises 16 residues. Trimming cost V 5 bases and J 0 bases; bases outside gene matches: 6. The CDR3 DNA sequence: TGTGCCAGCAGTAGTGGGACAGGCCCCTCTGGAAACACCATATATTTT. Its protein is CASSSGTGPSGNTIYF. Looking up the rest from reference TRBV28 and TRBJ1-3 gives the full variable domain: DVKVTQSSRYLVKRTGEKVFLECVQDMDHENMFWYRQDPGLGLRLIYFSYDVKMKEKGDIPEGYSVSREKKERFSLILESASTNQTSMYLCASSSGTGPSGNTIYFGEGSWLTVV.

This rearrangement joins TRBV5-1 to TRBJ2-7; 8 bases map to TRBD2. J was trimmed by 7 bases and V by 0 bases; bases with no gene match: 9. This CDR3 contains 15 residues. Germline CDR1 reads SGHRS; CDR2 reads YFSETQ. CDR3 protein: CASSLDLSAGEEQYF. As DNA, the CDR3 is TGCGCCAGCAGCTTGGATCTTTCAGCGGGAGAAGAGCAGTACTTC.

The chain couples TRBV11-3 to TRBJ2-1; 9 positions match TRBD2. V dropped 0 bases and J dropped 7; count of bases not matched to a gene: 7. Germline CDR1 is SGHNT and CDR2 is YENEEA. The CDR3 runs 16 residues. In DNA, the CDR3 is TGTGCCAGCAGCTTAGATCAGGCGGGAGGGCCTAATGAGCAGTTCTTC. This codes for CASSLDQAGGPNEQFF.

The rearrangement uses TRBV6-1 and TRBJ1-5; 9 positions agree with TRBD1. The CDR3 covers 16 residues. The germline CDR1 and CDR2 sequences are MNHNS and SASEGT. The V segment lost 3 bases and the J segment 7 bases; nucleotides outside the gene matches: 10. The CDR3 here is CASSDGQGKTSQPQHF. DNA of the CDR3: TGTGCCAGCAGTGATGGACAGGGGAAAACTTCCCAGCCCCAGCATTTT.

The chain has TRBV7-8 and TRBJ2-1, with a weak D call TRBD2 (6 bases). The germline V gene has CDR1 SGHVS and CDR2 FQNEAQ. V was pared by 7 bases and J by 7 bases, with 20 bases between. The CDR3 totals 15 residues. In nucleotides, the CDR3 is TGTGCCAGCACCCCTTTCACCGGGAGTGTAAATGAGCAGTTCTTC. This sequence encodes CASTPFTGSVNEQFF. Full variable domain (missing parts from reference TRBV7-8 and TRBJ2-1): GAGVSQSPRYKVAKRGQDVALRCDPISGHVSLFWYQQALGQGPEFLTYFQNEAQLDKSGLPSDRFFAERPEGSVSTLKIQRTQQEDSAVYLCASTPFTGSVNEQFFGPGTRLTVL.

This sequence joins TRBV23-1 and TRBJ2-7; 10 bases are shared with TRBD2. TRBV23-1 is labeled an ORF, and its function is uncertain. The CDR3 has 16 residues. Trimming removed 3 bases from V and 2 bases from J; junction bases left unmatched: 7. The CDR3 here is CASSHPGLAVTYEQYF. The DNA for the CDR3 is TGCGCCAGCAGTCACCCCGGACTAGCGGTAACCTACGAGCAGTACTTC.

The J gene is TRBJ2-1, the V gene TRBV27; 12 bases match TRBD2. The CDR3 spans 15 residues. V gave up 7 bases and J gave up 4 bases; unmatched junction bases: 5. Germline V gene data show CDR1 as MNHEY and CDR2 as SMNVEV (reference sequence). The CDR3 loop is CASNLAGGIYNEQFF. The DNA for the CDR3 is TGTGCCAGCAACCTAGCGGGAGGGATATACAATGAGCAGTTCTTC.

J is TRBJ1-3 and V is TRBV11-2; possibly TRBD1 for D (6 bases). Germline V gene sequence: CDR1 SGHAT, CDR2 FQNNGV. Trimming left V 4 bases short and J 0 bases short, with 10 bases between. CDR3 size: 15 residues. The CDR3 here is CASSSTGSSGNTIYF. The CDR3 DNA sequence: TGTGCCAGCAGCTCCACAGGGAGCTCTGGAAACACCATATATTTT.

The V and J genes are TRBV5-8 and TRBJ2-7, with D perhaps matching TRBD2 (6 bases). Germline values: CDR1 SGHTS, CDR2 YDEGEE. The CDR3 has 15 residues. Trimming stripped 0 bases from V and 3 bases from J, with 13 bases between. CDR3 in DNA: TGTGCCAGCAGCTTGGGCCAGGGAGGCTACTACGAGCAGTACTTC. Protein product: CASSLGQGGYYEQYF.

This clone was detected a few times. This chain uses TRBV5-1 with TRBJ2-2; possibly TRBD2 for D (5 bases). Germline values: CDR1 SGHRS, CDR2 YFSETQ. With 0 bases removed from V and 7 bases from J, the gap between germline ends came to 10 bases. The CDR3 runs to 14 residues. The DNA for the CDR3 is TGCGCCAGCAGCTTGGCCGGGGAGATCGGGGAGCTGTTTTTT. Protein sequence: CASSLAGEIGELFF.

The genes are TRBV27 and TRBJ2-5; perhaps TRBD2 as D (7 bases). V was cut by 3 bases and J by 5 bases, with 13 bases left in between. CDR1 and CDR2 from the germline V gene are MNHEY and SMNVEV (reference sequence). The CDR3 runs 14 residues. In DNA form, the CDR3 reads TGTGCCAGCAGTTTCCGCGGGGGCGTTGAGACCCAGTACTTC. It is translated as CASSFRGGVETQYF.

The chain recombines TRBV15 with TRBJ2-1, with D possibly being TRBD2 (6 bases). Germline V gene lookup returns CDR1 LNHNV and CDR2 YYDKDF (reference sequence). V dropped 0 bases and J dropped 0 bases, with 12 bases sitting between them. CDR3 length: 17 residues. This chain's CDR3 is CATSRDVDGSSYNEQFF. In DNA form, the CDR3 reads TGTGCCACCAGCAGAGATGTAGACGGGAGCTCCTACAATGAGCAGTTCTTC.